Below, 22 T cell receptor beta chains from the same sample are listed, as sequenced in a study of blood T cell repertoires in COVID-19. Measured with immunoSEQ multiplex PCR; TCRdb has only the in-frame clones, and not every one. The table lists 150,000 to 200,000 clones, more than 75% of them singletons. The source material was peripheral blood. These TCRs come from a human donor in a cohort sampled during active COVID-19.

Only one count was recorded for this clone. V is TRBV5-5 and J is TRBJ1-4, with D possibly matching TRBD1 (6 bases). Trimming pared 2 bases from V and 0 bases from J, leaving 8 bases between. Germline assignment: CDR1 SGHKS and CDR2 YYEKEE (reference sequence). The CDR3 totals 15 residues. The CDR3 spells CASSFRGSTNEKLFF. CDR3 DNA: TGTGCCAGCAGCTTTAGGGGGTCAACTAATGAAAAACTGTTTTTT. The variable domain in full, completed from reference TRBV5-5 and TRBJ1-4, reads DAGVTQSPTHLIKTRGQQVTLRCSPISGHKSVSWYQQVLGQGPQFIFQYYEKEERGRGNFPDRFSARQFPNYSSELNVNALLLGDSALYLCASSFRGSTNEKLFFGSGTQLSVL.

This rearrangement joins TRBV5-4 to TRBJ2-5, with 8 nucleotides matching TRBD1. V was clipped by 0 bases and J by 4 bases; unmatched bases: 11. From germline, CDR1 is SGHNT and CDR2 YYREEE (reference sequence). The CDR3 is 17 residues long. CDR3 DNA: TGTGCCAGCAGCTTGGCGTCCCTCAGGGGGCCCCGAGAGACCCAGTACTTC. Translation gives CASSLASLRGPRETQYF.

Here the CDR3 DNA reads TGTGCCAGCAGCCCCGCGGGAGGCCTCTACAATGAGCAGTTCTTC. Translated: CASSPAGGLYNEQFF. The chain is built from TRBV7-6 and TRBJ2-1; 8 bases align to TRBD2. The CDR3 spans 15 residues. In germline, CDR1 is SGHVS, CDR2 FNYEAQ. The J segment lost 3 bases and the V segment lost 5 bases, leaving 6 bases of the junction unmatched. Based on the CDR3 plus reference TRBV7-6 and TRBJ2-1, the full variable domain is GAGVSQSPRYKVTKRGQDVALRCDPISGHVSLYWYRQALGQGPEFLTYFNYEAQQDKSGLPNDRFSAERPEGSISTLTIQRTEQRDSAMYRCASSPAGGLYNEQFFGPGTRLTVL.

This clone came up a few times. The V and J genes are TRBV5-1 and TRBJ2-3; 8 bases line up with TRBD2. Trimming cost V 3 bases and J 4 bases; bases outside gene matches: 13. Germline V gene lookup returns CDR1 SGHRS and CDR2 YFSETQ. The CDR3 is 17 amino acids. The chain's CDR3 is CASSSPGLVRAPDTQYF. The CDR3 bases are TGCGCCAGCAGCTCCCCGGGACTAGTTAGGGCCCCAGATACGCAGTATTTT. The full variable domain, with the rest looked up from reference TRBV5-1 and TRBJ2-3, is KAGVTQTPRYLIKTRGQQVTLSCSPISGHRSVSWYQQTPGQGLQFLFEYFSETQRNKGNFPGRFSGRQFSNSRSEMNVSTLELGDSALYLCASSSPGLVRAPDTQYFGPGTRLTVL.

The chain uses TRBV9 and TRBJ2-2, with 13 bases that match TRBD2. The CDR3 has 18 amino acids. The V segment lost 0 bases and the J segment 0 bases; nucleotides outside the gene matches: 2. Germline V gene lookup returns CDR1 SGDLS and CDR2 YYNGEE. CDR3 sequence: CASSVAGTSGANTGELFF. The CDR3 coding sequence is TGTGCCAGCAGCGTAGCTGGGACTAGCGGGGCGAACACCGGGGAGCTGTTTTTT.

The chain recombines TRBV9 with TRBJ2-1, with TRBD2 matching over 8 bases. Per the germline V gene, CDR1 is SGDLS and CDR2 is YYNGEE. The CDR3 totals 14 residues. V shed 2 bases and J 8 bases; nucleotides not matched to a gene: 6. The CDR3 here is CASSVGTRLDEQFF. In DNA form, the CDR3 reads TGTGCCAGCAGCGTCGGGACTAGGTTGGATGAGCAGTTCTTC.

This clone occurred once. DNA of the CDR3: TGTGCCACCAGTGATCCGGGCGGGGGGAATGAGCAGTTCTTC. As protein: CATSDPGGGNEQFF. The V and J genes are TRBV24-1 and TRBJ2-1; TRBD2 agrees at 8 bases. CDR1 KGHDR and CDR2 SFDVKD come from the germline V gene. V trimming: 3 bases; J trimming: 7 bases; junction bases outside the gene matches: 4. The CDR3 has 14 residues.

The chain is built from TRBV7-9 and TRBJ1-3, with D possibly being TRBD1 (5 bases). CDR3 length: 17 amino acids. Germline-derived CDR1 and CDR2 are SEHNR and FQNEAQ (reference sequence). V dropped 3 bases and J dropped 0 bases, with 15 bases sitting between them. CDR3 nucleotide sequence: TGTGCCAGCAGCTTGGGGGGGAACCTTTACTCTGGAAACACCATATATTTT. Residues: CASSLGGNLYSGNTIYF.

This clone was picked up a small number of times. This chain uses TRBV5-6 with TRBJ2-5; a weak D match, TRBD1 (5 bases). V gave up 3 bases and J gave up 2 bases, with 8 bases separating them. This CDR3 comprises 13 residues. Per the germline V gene, CDR1 is SGHDT and CDR2 is YYEEEE. The DNA for the CDR3 is TGTGCCAGCAGCTACAGGTTTCAAGAGACCCAGTACTTC. It yields the protein CASSYRFQETQYF.

The J gene is TRBJ2-7, the V gene TRBV6-2 or TRBV6-3; 7 bases agree with TRBD1. This CDR3 has 13 residues. V gave up 5 bases and J gave up 3 bases; unmatched junction bases: 4. CDR1 and CDR2 from the germline V gene are MNHEY and SVGEGT. The CDR3, as DNA: TGTGCCAGCAGTGGACAGGATAGCTACGAGCAGTACTTC. Translation: CASSGQDSYEQYF.

This sequence joins TRBV4-3 and TRBJ2-2; 7 bases agree with TRBD2. V gave up 1 base and J gave up 3 bases; unmatched junction bases: 2. In germline, CDR1 is LGHNA, CDR2 YSLEER. This CDR3 spans 15 amino acids. DNA of the CDR3: TGCGCCAGCAGCCAAGGACTAGCAGACACCGGGGAGCTGTTTTTT. This codes for CASSQGLADTGELFF.

The chain carries TRBV3-1 (or the pseudogene TRBV3-2) and TRBJ2-1; 12 positions match TRBD1. The CDR3 loop spans 14 amino acids. Germline lookup yields CDR1 LGHDT and CDR2 YNNKEL (reference sequence). V was clipped by 3 bases and J by 8 bases; unmatched bases: 2. CDR3 amino acids: CASSQGQGAYEQFF. The CDR3 DNA is TGTGCCAGCAGCCAGGGACAGGGGGCCTATGAGCAGTTCTTC.

The rearrangement links TRBV7-6 to TRBJ2-1; D is uncertain. V dropped 1 base and J dropped 0 bases, with 7 bases sitting between them. Germline CDR1 SGHVS, CDR2 FNYEAQ. There are 15 residues in the CDR3. This CDR3 reads CASSLDTYSYNEQFF. CDR3 in DNA: TGTGCCAGCAGCTTAGATACCTACTCCTACAATGAGCAGTTCTTC. The complete variable domain, with remaining parts taken from reference TRBV7-6 and TRBJ2-1, reads GAGVSQSPRYKVTKRGQDVALRCDPISGHVSLYWYRQALGQGPEFLTYFNYEAQQDKSGLPNDRFSAERPEGSISTLTIQRTEQRDSAMYRCASSLDTYSYNEQFFGPGTRLTVL.

This clone has only one observation. This rearrangement joins TRBV27 to TRBJ1-4, with TRBD1 identical over 9 bases. This CDR3 has 16 amino acids. The germline V gene encodes CDR1 MNHEY and CDR2 SMNVEV (reference sequence). V lost 4 bases, J lost 8 bases, and 11 bases stayed unmatched. CDR3 amino acids: CASSSGPGQGGEKLFF. The DNA for the CDR3 is TGTGCCAGCAGTTCAGGACCGGGACAGGGTGGAGAAAAACTGTTTTTT.

The V call is TRBV4-1, the J call TRBJ2-3; TRBD2 matches 9 bases. With V trimmed by 4 bases and J by 4 bases, 3 bases remained unmatched. CDR3 length: 14 amino acids. CDR1 is MGHRA, CDR2 YSYEKL, per germline. The CDR3, as DNA: TGCGCCAGCAGCCCCTCTAGCGGGGCAGATACGCAGTATTTT. This codes for CASSPSSGADTQYF.

This clone appeared a few times. The chain recombines TRBV6-5 with TRBJ2-7; D is perhaps TRBD2 (6 bases). Germline CDR1 is MNHEY and CDR2 is SVGAGI. Trimming shortened V by 6 bases and J by 0 bases, and 9 bases separated the two germline ends. The CDR3 runs 13 residues. CDR3 in DNA: TGTGCCAGCAGGGGGACTGCCTCCTACGAGCAGTACTTC. Translating it yields CASRGTASYEQYF.

The rearrangement uses TRBV27 and TRBJ1-5; TRBD1 might be the D (6 bases). The V gene's germline CDR1 is MNHEY and CDR2 SMNVEV (reference sequence). This CDR3 has 14 residues. V was clipped by 4 bases and J by 4 bases, with 11 bases between them. CDR3 sequence (DNA): TGTGCCAGCAGTTCTAACAGGGTAAATCAGCCCCAGCATTTT. Its protein is CASSSNRVNQPQHF.

The rearrangement uses TRBV4-3 and TRBJ2-3, with 12 bases that match TRBD2. The CDR3 spans 18 residues. From germline, CDR1 is LGHNA and CDR2 YSLEER. Losses at the gene ends were 2 bases for V and 5 bases for J; bases not matched to a gene: 11. In DNA form, the CDR3 reads TGCGCCAGCAGCCAACGAGGCCCGACTAGCGGGGGTATAGATACGCAGTATTTT. Its translation is CASSQRGPTSGGIDTQYF.

The rearrangement joins TRBV27 to TRBJ1-1, with a possible D match to TRBD1 (6 bases). Germline values: CDR1 MNHEY, CDR2 SMNVEV (reference sequence). The ends were cut back, 2 bases at V and 4 bases at J, with 11 bases in the middle. The CDR3 is 14 amino acids. The chain's CDR3 is CASSLGGAATEAFF. CDR3 sequence (DNA): TGTGCCAGCAGTTTAGGGGGGGCGGCCACTGAAGCTTTCTTT.

The rearrangement uses TRBV7-2 and TRBJ2-7; tentative D call: TRBD2 (7 bases). The CDR3 extends over 16 amino acids. V was pared by 1 base and J by 2 bases, with 15 bases between. The germline V gene encodes CDR1 SGHTA and CDR2 FQGNSA. CDR3 protein: CASSLGGGGQAYEQYF. CDR3 DNA: TGTGCCAGCAGCTTAGGAGGGGGGGGGCAGGCCTACGAGCAGTACTTC.

The rearrangement links TRBV19 to TRBJ2-7; tentative D call: TRBD2 (6 bases). From germline, CDR1 is LNHDA and CDR2 SQIVND (reference sequence). The CDR3 runs to 15 residues. V was cut by 6 bases and J by 1 base, with 16 bases left in between. DNA of the CDR3: TGTGCCAGTAGGAGAGCCGGGACTGAATCCTACGAGCAGTACTTC. Translated: CASRRAGTESYEQYF.

The chain uses TRBV6-5 and TRBJ2-5, with 10 positions matching TRBD2. The germline V gene has CDR1 MNHEY and CDR2 SVGAGI. The trim removed 0 bases at V and 1 base at J, leaving 2 bases unmatched. The CDR3 is made up of 16 amino acids. Here the CDR3 reads CASSYSGTSAQETQYF. In nucleotides, the CDR3 is TGTGCCAGCAGTTACTCCGGGACTAGCGCCCAAGAGACCCAGTACTTC.